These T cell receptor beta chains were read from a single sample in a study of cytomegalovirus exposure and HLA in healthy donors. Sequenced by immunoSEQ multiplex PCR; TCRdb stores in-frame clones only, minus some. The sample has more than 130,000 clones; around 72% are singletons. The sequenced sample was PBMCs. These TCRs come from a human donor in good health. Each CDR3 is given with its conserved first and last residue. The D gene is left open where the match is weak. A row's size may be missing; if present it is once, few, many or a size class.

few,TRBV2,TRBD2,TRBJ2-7,TGTGCCAGCAGAGTGACTAGCGGGAGATTCCACGAGCAGTACTTC,CASRVTSGRFHEQYF
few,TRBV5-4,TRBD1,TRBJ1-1,TGTGCCAGCAGGCGGACAGGGGAGGTCACTGAAGCTTTCTTT,CASRRTGEVTEAFF
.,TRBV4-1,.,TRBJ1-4,TGCGCCAGCAGCCGCGAGGGTGGCGAAAAACTGTTTTTT,CASSREGGEKLFF
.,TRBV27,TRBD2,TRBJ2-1,TGTGCCAGCAGTTTGACCGGGACTAGCGGCTACAATGAGCAGTTCTTC,CASSLTGTSGYNEQFF
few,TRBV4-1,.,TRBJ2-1,TGCGCCAGCAGCCACTTTTACAATGAGCAGTTCTTC,CASSHFYNEQFF
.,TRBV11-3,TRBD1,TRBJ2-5,TGTGCCAGCAGCCACAGGGGGGAATCCTCCGGGACCCAGTACTTC,CASSHRGESSGTQYF
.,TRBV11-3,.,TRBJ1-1,TGTGCCAGCAGCTTAGAGGGCGCGGGGGCTTTCTTT,CASSLEGAGAFF
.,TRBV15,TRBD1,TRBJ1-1,TGTGCCACCAGCAGTCGGACAGGGTTGTTTGCTGAAGCTTTCTTT,CATSSRTGLFAEAFF
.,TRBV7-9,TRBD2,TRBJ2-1,TGTGCCAGCAGCTCCCCCCCGAGCGGGAGAGGCGATGAGCAGTTCTTC,CASSSPPSGRGDEQFF
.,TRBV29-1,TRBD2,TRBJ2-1,TGCAGCGCGCTGGGACTAGCGGGGGGGCCCTCCTACAATGAGCAGTTCTTC,CSALGLAGGPSYNEQFF
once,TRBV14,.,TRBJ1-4,TGTGCCAGCAGCCACGGACTCCCCCCGGCGGGTGAAAAACTGTTTTTT,CASSHGLPPAGEKLFF
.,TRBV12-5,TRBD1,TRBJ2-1,TGTGCTAGTGGGGGGACAGGGTGGAATGAGCAGTTCTTC,CASGGTGWNEQFF
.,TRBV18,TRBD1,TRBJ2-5,TGTGCCAGCTCACCAAGACAGGGGGCACGAGAGACCCAGTACTTC,CASSPRQGARETQYF
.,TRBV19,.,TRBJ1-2,TGTGCCAGTACCCCCTCTATCGGGATCTATGGCTACACCTTC,CASTPSIGIYGYTF
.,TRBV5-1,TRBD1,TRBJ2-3,TGCGCCAGCAGCCGCGGTCTATTCTCCGGGACAGGTGCCGGCGCTAGCACAGATACGCAGTATTTT,CASSRGLFSGTGAGASTDTQYF
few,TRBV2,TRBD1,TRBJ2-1,TGTGCCAGCAGGACAGGGGGCTGTGAGCAGTTCTTC,CASRTGGCEQFF
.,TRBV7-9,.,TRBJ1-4,TGTGCCAGCAGCCACCAGGAAAAACTGTTTTTT,CASSHQEKLFF